What follows are 2 T cell receptor beta chains derived from one specimen sequenced in a study of blood T cell repertoires in COVID-19. Measured with immunoSEQ multiplex PCR; TCRdb has only the in-frame clones, and not every one. The data contain around 100,000 clones, 85% to 90% of them singletons. Sequencing used peripheral blood. These receptors were obtained from a human donor in a cohort sampled during active COVID-19.

V usage is TRBV3-1 (or the pseudogene TRBV3-2) and J usage is TRBJ1-1, with 8 bases matching TRBD1. Trimming cost V 5 bases and J 1 base; bases outside gene matches: 6. Germline CDR1 is LGHDT and CDR2 is YNNKEL (reference sequence). The CDR3 has 15 residues. The CDR3 protein is CASSYGQGGNTEAFF. CDR3 bases: TGTGCCAGCAGCTATGGACAGGGAGGGAACACTGAAGCTTTCTTT.

The chain combines TRBV20-1 with TRBJ2-7; D perhaps matches TRBD1 (7 bases). V lost 3 bases to trimming and J lost 3 bases, with 12 bases between them. Germline lookup yields CDR1 DFQATT and CDR2 SNEGSKA (reference sequence). This CDR3 has 13 residues. The CDR3 is CSASLQGGYEQYF. The CDR3 DNA reads as TGCAGTGCTAGTCTGCAGGGGGGCTACGAGCAGTACTTC.